These T cell receptor beta chains were read from a single sample in a study of blood T cells in healthy people across ages. TCRdb re-analysed the 5' RACE reads in MiXCR, keeping a single row per CDR3 protein. Of 1.2 million to 1.5 million distinct CDR3 sequences in the sample, roughly 40% were seen once. The sample was blood. The receptors stem from a woman aged 18 to 35 in good health. Each CDR3 is given without its conserved first and last residue. Fields, in order: V gene, D gene, J gene, CDR3 protein. D genes are given only for firm matches.

V: TRBV7-2
D: NA
J: TRBJ1-2
CDR3: ASSLDLGDIYVYT

V: TRBV15
D: NA
J: TRBJ2-3
CDR3: ATSREGLAQY

V: TRBV7-2
D: NA
J: TRBJ2-5
CDR3: ASSHSYWTKQETQY

V: TRBV7-9
D: NA
J: TRBJ2-5
CDR3: ASTVSGFKETQY

V: TRBV28
D: NA
J: TRBJ1-1
CDR3: ASRPSRDLFIMNTEAF

V: TRBV4-1
D: NA
J: TRBJ2-7
CDR3: ASSQDRSGPYEQY

V: TRBV2
D: NA
J: TRBJ1-1
CDR3: ASSGDTRTEAF

V: TRBV4-2
D: NA
J: TRBJ2-1
CDR3: ASSEMGGADEQF

V: TRBV2
D: TRBD1
J: TRBJ1-1
CDR3: ASSPWTGRETEAF

V: TRBV29-1
D: NA
J: TRBJ1-2
CDR3: SSVQEDYGYT

V: TRBV29-1
D: NA
J: TRBJ2-7
CDR3: SVSDASYEQY

V: TRBV12-3/TRBV12-4
D: NA
J: TRBJ1-5
CDR3: ASSFFSPGTNQPQH

V: TRBV4-1
D: TRBD1
J: TRBJ2-3
CDR3: TSSQDPGQGATDTQY

V: TRBV13
D: NA
J: TRBJ2-3
CDR3: ASSLRDPPDTQY

V: TRBV20-1
D: NA
J: TRBJ1-1
CDR3: SARDVPEAF

V: TRBV9
D: NA
J: TRBJ1-2
CDR3: ASRGNPTPGNGYT

V: TRBV12-3/TRBV12-4
D: TRBD1
J: TRBJ2-1
CDR3: ASSFRGQGGREQF

V: TRBV6-1
D: TRBD1
J: TRBJ1-4
CDR3: ASSAHSAGGQGEKLF